This section outlines one TCR beta chain sequence together with its context. Authors' analysis steps: Using reference gene primer amplification, nucleated cell counts were estimated. TCRdb keeps only in-frame clones here, not all; method: immunoSEQ multiplex PCR. Clone size and the V and J calls come from that table; the DNA yielded D and trimming. The sample lists 150,000 to 200,000 clones, over 80% seen once, with around 0.93% in the top ten. This entry comes from a study of blood T cell repertoires in COVID-19. Study overall: Whether acute or convalescent, the COVID-19 samples came from the United States, Italy and Spain.

The CDR3 has 12 residues. Germline V gives CDR1 SGHAT, CDR2 FQDESV (reference sequence). Trimming shortened V by 7 bases and J by 0 bases, and 7 bases separated the two germline ends. The material sequenced was peripheral blood. The sequence was obtained from a man aged 55-75 years with COVID-19, enrolled during active disease. The chain employs TRBV11-1 and TRBJ2-7; D unclear. CDR3 DNA: TGTGCCAGCAAATCACTCTCCTACGAGCAGTACTTC. Protein: CASKSLSYEQYF. Full variable domain (missing parts from reference TRBV11-1 and TRBJ2-7): EAEVAQSPRYKITEKSQAVAFWCDPISGHATLYWYRQILGQGPELLVQFQDESVVDDSQLPKDRFSAERLKGVDSTLKIQPAELGDSAMYLCASKSLSYEQYFGPGTRLTVT.